This T cell receptor beta chain was found in a study of blood T cell repertoires in COVID-19. The wider study: Whether acute or convalescent, the COVID-19 samples came from the United States, Italy and Spain. PBMCs, B-cell-depleted T cells, or T cells provided the cDNA or gDNA that made up the material.

The CDR3 is 14 amino acids. Germline assignment: CDR1 SGHTA and CDR2 FQGNSA. The V gene lost 5 bases and the J gene lost 4 bases, with 14 bases spanning the gap. Original methodology: Reference gene primer amplification in the assay estimated nucleated cell counts. Using immunoSEQ multiplex PCR, the repertoire was profiled, and TCRdb retains in-frame clones only, with some absent. Clone size and the V and J calls come from that table; the DNA yielded D and trimming. The repertoire includes some 130,000 clones, approximately 80% of them detected once, and about 9.9% sits in the top ten. The TCR comes from a man in his forties with active or convalescent COVID-19. Sequencing input: peripheral blood. The rearrangement joins TRBV7-2 to TRBJ2-5; D remains unclear. The CDR3 reads CASSRVIGIETQYF. The CDR3 DNA reads as TGTGCCAGCAGCCGGGTTATCGGAATAGAGACCCAGTACTTC.